In this sample, the clone carrying this T cell receptor beta chain turned up many times. Its antigen is as yet unknown. Moderate-to-severe activity, CAS at least 3, NOSPECS at least 4 and duration under 3 months characterized donors with ophthalmopathy. The sample originates from a study of Graves' ophthalmopathy and Graves' hyperthyroidism. Amplified TCR beta CDR3 regions were obtained using RNA transcripts as template. RT-PCR was first run with HTBI primers, then multiplex PCR in a second round. Each CDR3 protein gets one entry after TCRdb re-called the multiplex PCR reads with MiXCR. This sample carries roughly 300,000 distinct CDR3 sequences, roughly a sixth of them seen once, and the ten largest clones take roughly an eighth. General study findings and limits: Blood was where most expanded thyroid clonotypes above 0.001 frequency also turned up.

Germline V lookup: CDR1 MDHEN, CDR2 SYDVKM. Trimming cost V 1 base and J 6 bases; bases outside gene matches: 12. This CDR3 has 17 residues. Sequences were obtained from peripheral blood. The receptor was isolated from an adult man with Graves' ophthalmopathy. The chain links TRBV28 to TRBJ1-2; 9 positions match TRBD1. CDR3 in DNA: TGTGCCAGCAGTTTATTATTTCTGGGACAGGGCAAGCATGGCTACACCTTC. It translates to CASSLLFLGQGKHGYTF.